This T cell receptor beta chain was captured by sequencing in a study of T-cell memory formation after mild COVID-19. Study-wide results and caveats: That cross-reactive memory joined was suggested by some responding clones appearing in pre-infection memory.

Germline CDR1 and CDR2: SGHTA and FQGNSA. The CDR3 runs to 14 residues. Trimming left V 6 bases short and J 7 bases short, with 15 bases between. Comment on this clonotype: Its target is not known.

TCRdb reprocessed the 5' RACE reads via MiXCR and lists one record per CDR3 protein. The sample shows hundreds of thousands of distinct CDR3 sequences, about 19% of them seen only once. The rearrangement uses TRBV7-2 and TRBJ2-2; perhaps TRBD1 as D (6 bases). Sequences were obtained from PBMCs or a T cell subset sorted from them (not recorded which). The clonotype comes from an adult woman who had mild COVID-19 (a few samples of this study predate the infection). Cell type and time point are not known. The CDR3: CASRLQGTVGELFF. CDR3 bases: TGTGCCAGCAGGCTACAGGGTACCGTCGGGGAGCTGTTTTTT.